This record looks at one T cell receptor (beta chain) sequence and its context. What it recognizes is unknown. TCRdb's table, derived via immunoSEQ multiplex PCR, lists solely in-frame clones and lacks some. This sample has 95,000 to 120,000 clones, with roughly 92% found just once. Sequencing was limited to surgery cases with top T cell transcript signatures in brain tissue. This sample was taken from a study of brain T cells in children with intractable seizures. Study-wide points: Clones missing pre-surgery may reflect undersampling of that blood sample.

V dropped 0 bases and J dropped 0; count of bases not matched to a gene: 8. The CDR3 has 18 residues. Germline-derived CDR1 and CDR2 are LGHNA and YNFKEQ. This sequence originates from a boy in the first two years of life with hemimegalencephaly and intractable seizures. The input for sequencing was peripheral blood, taken at surgery. V is TRBV4-2 and J is TRBJ1-5, with 7 bases that match TRBD1. The chain's CDR3 is CASSQDLRRGYSNQPQHF. DNA for the CDR3: TGTGCCAGCAGCCAAGACCTTCGCAGGGGGTATAGCAATCAGCCCCAGCATTTT.